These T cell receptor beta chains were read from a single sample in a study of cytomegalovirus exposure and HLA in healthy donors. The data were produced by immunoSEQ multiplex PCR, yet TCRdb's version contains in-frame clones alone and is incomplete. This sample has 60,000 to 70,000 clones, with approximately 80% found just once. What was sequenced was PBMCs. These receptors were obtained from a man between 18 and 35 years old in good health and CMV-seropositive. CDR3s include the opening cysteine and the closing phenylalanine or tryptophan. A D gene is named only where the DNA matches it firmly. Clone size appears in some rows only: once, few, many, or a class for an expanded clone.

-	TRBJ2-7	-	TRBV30	TGTGCCTGGAGTGTTTCAGTATACGAGCAGTACTTC	CAWSVSVYEQYF
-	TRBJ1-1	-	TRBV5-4	TGTGCCAGCAGCGGATGGACAGAGAACACTGAAGCTTTCTTT	CASSGWTENTEAFF
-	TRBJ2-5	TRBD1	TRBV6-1	TGTGCCAGCAGTATGGGACAGGGAAGGCAGACCCAGTACTTC	CASSMGQGRQTQYF
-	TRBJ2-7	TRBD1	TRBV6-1	TGTGCCAGCAGTGAAAGTAGGGGGCAGTCCTACGAGCAGTACTTC	CASSESRGQSYEQYF
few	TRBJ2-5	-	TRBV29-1	TGCAGCGTTGTTCGGAACGGGGAGACCCAGTACTTC	CSVVRNGETQYF
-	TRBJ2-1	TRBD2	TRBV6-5	TGTGCCAGCAGCTACAGCGGGGGGGCGGGGGAGCAGTTCTTC	CASSYSGGAGEQFF
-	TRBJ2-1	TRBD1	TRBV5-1	TGCGCCAGCAGCGGAAGGACAGGGAACGAGCAGTTCTTC	CASSGRTGNEQFF
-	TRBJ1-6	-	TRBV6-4	TGTGCCAGCAGTGACGAGAATTCACCCCTCCACTTT	CASSDENSPLHF
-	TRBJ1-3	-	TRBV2	TGTGCCAGCAGCGAAGGAGGGTTCGGGTCTGGAAACACCATATATTTT	CASSEGGFGSGNTIYF
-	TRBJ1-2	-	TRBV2	TGTGCCAGCAGCGCGACACGGGATAGCGGCTACACCTTC	CASSATRDSGYTF
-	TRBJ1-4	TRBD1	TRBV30	TGTGCCTGGAGTGTAGGGACAGGGTCCGAAAAACTGTTTTTT	CAWSVGTGSEKLFF
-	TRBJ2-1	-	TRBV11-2	TGTGCCAGCAGCTTAGTCGTCACGGGCTCCTACAATGAGCAGTTCTTC	CASSLVVTGSYNEQFF
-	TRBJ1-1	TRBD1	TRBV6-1	TGTGCCAGCAGTGAACCGGGACAGGGGGCGATTGAAGCTTTCTTT	CASSEPGQGAIEAFF
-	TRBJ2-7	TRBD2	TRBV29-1	TGCAGCGTTGACGGGACTAGCGGGCGGGATTCCTACGAGCAGTACTTC	CSVDGTSGRDSYEQYF
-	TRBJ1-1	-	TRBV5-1	TGCGCCAGCAGCTATGACAGGCCCACTGAAGCTTTCTTT	CASSYDRPTEAFF